This TCR beta chain was recovered during a study of blood T cell repertoires in COVID-19. Only in-frame clones appear in the TCRdb table, and some are missing; sequencing was by immunoSEQ multiplex PCR. The table lists 200,000 to 250,000 clones, 80% of them singletons, with around 7.3% in the top ten. The CDR3 loop spans 20 amino acids. Trimming at V came to 1 base and at J to 0 bases, leaving 14 bases not matched to a gene. Germline loops: CDR1 LNHNV, CDR2 YYDKDF (reference sequence). This TCR was sampled from a woman in her 70s with acute or convalescent COVID-19. The sample taken for sequencing was peripheral blood. This sequence joins TRBV15 and TRBJ2-1, with TRBD1 identical over 8 bases. The CDR3 DNA sequence: TGTGCCACCAGCAGAGGCGGGACAGGTATCCGGGACAGCTCCTACAATGAGCAGTTCTTC. Residues: CATSRGGTGIRDSSYNEQFF.